This TCR beta chain was identified during a study of T cells in Graves' hyperthyroidism and ophthalmopathy. Diagnostic assessment was based on clinical symptoms, serum thyroxine and TRAb, thyroid ultrasound and orbital computed tomography. TCR beta CDR3 region amplification was performed from RNA transcripts. The HTBI primer set was used in a first-round RT-PCR of the TCR CDR3. TCRdb independently ran MiXCR on the multiplex PCR reads; one entry per CDR3 protein. The data contain around 600,000 distinct CDR3 sequences, roughly 15% of them singletons. This CDR3 has 15 amino acids. CDR1 and CDR2 from the germline V gene are LGHDT and YNNKEL (reference sequence). V lost 4 bases, J lost 5 bases, and 15 bases lay in between. This clonotype was counted at least ten times.

This chain uses TRBV3-1 with TRBJ2-1; D gene ambiguous. The sequence was collected from a woman aged 45-65 years with Graves' ophthalmopathy. Sequenced material: blood. CDR3 nucleotide sequence: TGTGCCAGCAGCCTATATACCACTAAAGACAATGAGCAGTTCTTC. Amino acids: CASSLYTTKDNEQFF.